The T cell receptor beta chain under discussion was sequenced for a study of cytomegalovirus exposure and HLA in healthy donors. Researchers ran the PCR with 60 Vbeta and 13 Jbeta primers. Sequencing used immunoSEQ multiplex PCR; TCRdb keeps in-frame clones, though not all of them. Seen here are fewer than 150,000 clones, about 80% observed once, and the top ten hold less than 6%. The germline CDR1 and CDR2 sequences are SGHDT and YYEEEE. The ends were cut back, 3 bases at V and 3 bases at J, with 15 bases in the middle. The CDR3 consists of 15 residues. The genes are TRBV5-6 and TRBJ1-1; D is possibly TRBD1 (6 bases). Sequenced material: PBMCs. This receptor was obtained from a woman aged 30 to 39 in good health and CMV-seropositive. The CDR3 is CASSSIDRIDTEAFF. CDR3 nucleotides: TGTGCCAGCAGCTCGATCGACAGGATAGACACTGAAGCTTTCTTT.